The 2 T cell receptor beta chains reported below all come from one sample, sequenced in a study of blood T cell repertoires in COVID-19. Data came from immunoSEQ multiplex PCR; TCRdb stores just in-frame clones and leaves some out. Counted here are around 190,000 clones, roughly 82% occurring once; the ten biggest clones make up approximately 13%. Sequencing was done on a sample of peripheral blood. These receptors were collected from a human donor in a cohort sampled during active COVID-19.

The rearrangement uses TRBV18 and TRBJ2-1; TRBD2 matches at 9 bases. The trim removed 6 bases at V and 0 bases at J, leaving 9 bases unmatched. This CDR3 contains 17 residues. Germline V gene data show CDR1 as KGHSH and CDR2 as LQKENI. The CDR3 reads CASSQSSGISSYNEQFF. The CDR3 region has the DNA TGTGCCAGCTCTCAGTCTAGCGGGATTAGCTCCTACAATGAGCAGTTCTTC.

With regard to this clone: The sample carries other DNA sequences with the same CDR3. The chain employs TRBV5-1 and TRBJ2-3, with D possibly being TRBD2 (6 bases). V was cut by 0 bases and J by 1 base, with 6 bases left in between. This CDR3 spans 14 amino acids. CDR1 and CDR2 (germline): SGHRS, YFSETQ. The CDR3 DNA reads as TGCGCCAGCAGCTTGGCGGGGGGCACAGATACGCAGTATTTT. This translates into CASSLAGGTDTQYF.